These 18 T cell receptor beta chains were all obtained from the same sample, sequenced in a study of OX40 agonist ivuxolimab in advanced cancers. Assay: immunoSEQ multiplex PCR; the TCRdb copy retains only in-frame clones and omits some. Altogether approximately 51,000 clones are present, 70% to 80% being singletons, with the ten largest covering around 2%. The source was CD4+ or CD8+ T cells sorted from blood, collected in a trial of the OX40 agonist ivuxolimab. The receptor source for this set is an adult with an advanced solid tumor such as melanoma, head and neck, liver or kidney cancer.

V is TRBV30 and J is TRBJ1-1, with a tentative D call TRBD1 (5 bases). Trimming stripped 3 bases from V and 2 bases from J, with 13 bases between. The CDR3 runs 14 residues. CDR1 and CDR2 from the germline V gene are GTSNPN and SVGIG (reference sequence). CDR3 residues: CAWSGGWANTEAFF. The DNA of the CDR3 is TGTGCCTGGAGCGGGGGATGGGCCAACACTGAAGCTTTCTTT. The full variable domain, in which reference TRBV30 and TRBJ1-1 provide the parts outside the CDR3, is SQTIHQWPATLVQPVGSPLSLECTVEGTSNPNLYWYRQAAGRGLQLLFYSVGIGQISSEVPQNLSASRPQDRQFILSSKKLLLSDSGFYLCAWSGGWANTEAFFGQGTRLTVV.

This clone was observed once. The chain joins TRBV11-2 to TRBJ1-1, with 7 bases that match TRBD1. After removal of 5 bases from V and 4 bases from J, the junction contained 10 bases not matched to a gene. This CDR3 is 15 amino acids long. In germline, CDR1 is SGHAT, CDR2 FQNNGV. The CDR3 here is CASSLGPDRVTEAFF. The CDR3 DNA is TGTGCCAGCAGCCTTGGCCCCGACAGGGTCACTGAAGCTTTCTTT. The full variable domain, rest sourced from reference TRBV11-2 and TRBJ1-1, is EAGVAQSPRYKIIEKRQSVAFWCNPISGHATLYWYQQILGQGPKLLIQFQNNGVVDDSQLPKDRFSAERLKGVDSTLKIQPAKLEDSAVYLCASSLGPDRVTEAFFGQGTRLTVV.

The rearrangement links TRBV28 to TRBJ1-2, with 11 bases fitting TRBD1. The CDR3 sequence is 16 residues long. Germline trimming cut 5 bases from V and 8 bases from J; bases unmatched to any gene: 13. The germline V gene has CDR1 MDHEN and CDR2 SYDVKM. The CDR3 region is CASSPGTGGLLRGYTF. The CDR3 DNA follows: TGTGCCAGCAGTCCCGGGACAGGGGGGCTCCTTAGGGGCTACACCTTC.

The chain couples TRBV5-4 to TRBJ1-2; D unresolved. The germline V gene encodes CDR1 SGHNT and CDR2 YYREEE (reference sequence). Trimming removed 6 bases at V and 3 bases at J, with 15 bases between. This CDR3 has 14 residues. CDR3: CASTVGAEYYGYTF. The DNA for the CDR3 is TGTGCCAGCACCGTAGGTGCAGAATACTATGGCTACACCTTC. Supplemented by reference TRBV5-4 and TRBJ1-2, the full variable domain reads ETGVTQSPTHLIKTRGQQVTLRCSSQSGHNTVSWYQQALGQGPQFIFQYYREEENGRGNFPPRFSGLQFPNYSSELNVNALELDDSALYLCASTVGAEYYGYTFGSGTRLTVV.

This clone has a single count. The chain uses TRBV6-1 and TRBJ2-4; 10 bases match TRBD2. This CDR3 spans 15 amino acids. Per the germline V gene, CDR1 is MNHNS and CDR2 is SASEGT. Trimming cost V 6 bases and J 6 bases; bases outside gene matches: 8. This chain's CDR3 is CASSVLAGAGNIQYF. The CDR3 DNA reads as TGTGCCAGCAGCGTTCTAGCGGGAGCAGGAAACATTCAGTACTTC.

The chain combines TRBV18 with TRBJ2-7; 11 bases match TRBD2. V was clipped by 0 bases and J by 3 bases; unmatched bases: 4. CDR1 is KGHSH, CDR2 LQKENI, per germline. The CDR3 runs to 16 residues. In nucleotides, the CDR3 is TGTGCCAGCTCACCACCGATTAGCGGGAGGGGCTACGAGCAGTACTTC. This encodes CASSPPISGRGYEQYF.

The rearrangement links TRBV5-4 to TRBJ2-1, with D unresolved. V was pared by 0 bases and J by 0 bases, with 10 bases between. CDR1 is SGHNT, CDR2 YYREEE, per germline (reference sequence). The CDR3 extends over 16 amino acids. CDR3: CASSLEVVSSYNEQFF. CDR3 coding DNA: TGTGCCAGCAGCTTGGAAGTGGTGAGCTCCTACAATGAGCAGTTCTTC.

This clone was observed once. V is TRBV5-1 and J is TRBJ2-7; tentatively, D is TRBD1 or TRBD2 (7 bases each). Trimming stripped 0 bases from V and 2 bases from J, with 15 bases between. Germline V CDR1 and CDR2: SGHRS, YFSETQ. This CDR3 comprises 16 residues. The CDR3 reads CASSLDVGGTAYEQYF. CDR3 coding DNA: TGCGCCAGCAGCTTGGATGTGGGAGGGACAGCCTACGAGCAGTACTTC.

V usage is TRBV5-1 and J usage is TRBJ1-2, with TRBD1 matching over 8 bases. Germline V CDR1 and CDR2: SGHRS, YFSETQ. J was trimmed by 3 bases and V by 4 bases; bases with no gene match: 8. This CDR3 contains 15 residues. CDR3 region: CASSQGQVIDYGYTF. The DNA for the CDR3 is TGCGCCAGCAGCCAGGGACAGGTAATAGACTATGGCTACACCTTC.

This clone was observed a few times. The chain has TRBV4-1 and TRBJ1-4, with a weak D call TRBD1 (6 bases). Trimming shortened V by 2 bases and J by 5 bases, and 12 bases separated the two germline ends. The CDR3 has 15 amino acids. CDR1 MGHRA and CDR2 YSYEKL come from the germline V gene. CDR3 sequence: CASSQFNRVNEKLFF. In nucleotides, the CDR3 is TGCGCCAGCAGCCAATTTAACAGGGTCAATGAAAAACTGTTTTTT.

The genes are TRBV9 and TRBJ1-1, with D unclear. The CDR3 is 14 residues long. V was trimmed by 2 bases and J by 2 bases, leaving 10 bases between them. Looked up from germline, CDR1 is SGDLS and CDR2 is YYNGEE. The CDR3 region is CASSVSPRNTEAFF. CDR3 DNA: TGTGCCAGCAGCGTCTCCCCACGAAACACTGAAGCTTTCTTT.

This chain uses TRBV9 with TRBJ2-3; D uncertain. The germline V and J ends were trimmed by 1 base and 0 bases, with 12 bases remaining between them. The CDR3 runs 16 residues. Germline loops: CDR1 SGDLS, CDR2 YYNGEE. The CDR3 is CASSVLVADSTDTQYF. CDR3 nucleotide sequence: TGTGCCAGCAGCGTACTGGTGGCAGATAGCACAGATACGCAGTATTTT.

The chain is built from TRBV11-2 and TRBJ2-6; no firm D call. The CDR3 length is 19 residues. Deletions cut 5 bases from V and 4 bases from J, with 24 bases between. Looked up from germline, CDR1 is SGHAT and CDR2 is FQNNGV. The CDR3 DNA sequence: TGTGCCAGCAGCGACCCACGGCGGAACAGCGTGGGAGGGGCCAACGTCCTGACTTTC. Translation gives CASSDPRRNSVGGANVLTF.

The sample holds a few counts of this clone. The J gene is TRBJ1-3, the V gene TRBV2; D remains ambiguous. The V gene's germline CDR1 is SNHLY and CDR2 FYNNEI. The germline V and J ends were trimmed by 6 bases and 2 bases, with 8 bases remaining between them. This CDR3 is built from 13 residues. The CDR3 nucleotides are TGTGCCAGCAGCTACAGCACTGGAAACACCATATATTTT. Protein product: CASSYSTGNTIYF.

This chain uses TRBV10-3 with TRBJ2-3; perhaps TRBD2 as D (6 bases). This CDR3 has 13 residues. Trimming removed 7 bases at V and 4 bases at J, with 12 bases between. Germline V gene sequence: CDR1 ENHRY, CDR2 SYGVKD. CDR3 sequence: CAINRSGADTQYF. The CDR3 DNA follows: TGTGCCATCAACCGGTCGGGGGCAGATACGCAGTATTTT.

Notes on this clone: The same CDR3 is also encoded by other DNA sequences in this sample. Written as DNA, the CDR3 is TGCAGCGCCACCGGGACTGGAAACACCATATATTTT. Translating it yields CSATGTGNTIYF. V gene TRBV29-1 combines with J gene TRBJ1-3; no clear D. Germline V gene lookup returns CDR1 SQVTM and CDR2 ANQGSEA. V shed 7 bases and J shed 2 bases, with 9 bases lying between them. CDR3 length: 12 amino acids.

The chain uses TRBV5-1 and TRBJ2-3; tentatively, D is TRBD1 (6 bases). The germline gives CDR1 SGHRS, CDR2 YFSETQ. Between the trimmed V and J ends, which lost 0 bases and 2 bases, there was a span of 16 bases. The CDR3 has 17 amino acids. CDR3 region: CASSLDGAGVSTDTQYF. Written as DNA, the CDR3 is TGCGCCAGCAGCTTGGATGGCGCAGGGGTTTCCACAGATACGCAGTATTTT.

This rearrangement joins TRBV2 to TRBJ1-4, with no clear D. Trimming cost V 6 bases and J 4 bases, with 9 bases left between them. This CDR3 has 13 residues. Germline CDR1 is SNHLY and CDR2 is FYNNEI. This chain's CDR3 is CASSSGNNEKLFF. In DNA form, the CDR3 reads TGTGCCAGCAGCTCTGGGAATAATGAAAAACTGTTTTTT.